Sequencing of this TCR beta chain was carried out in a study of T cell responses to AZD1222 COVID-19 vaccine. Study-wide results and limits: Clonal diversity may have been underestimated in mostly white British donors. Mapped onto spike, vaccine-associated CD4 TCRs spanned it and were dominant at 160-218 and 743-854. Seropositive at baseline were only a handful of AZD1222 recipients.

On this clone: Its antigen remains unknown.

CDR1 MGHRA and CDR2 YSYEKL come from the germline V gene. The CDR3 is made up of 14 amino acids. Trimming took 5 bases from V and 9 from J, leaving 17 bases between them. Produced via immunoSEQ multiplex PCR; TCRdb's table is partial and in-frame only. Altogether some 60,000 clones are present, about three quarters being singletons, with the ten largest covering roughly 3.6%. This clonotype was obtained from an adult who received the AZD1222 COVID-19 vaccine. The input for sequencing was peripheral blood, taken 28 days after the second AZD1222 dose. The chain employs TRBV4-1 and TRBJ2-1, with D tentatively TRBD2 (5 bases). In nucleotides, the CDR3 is TGCGCCAGCAGCAAGGGCCCCCCGGGGAGTGAGCAGTTCTTC. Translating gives CASSKGPPGSEQFF.